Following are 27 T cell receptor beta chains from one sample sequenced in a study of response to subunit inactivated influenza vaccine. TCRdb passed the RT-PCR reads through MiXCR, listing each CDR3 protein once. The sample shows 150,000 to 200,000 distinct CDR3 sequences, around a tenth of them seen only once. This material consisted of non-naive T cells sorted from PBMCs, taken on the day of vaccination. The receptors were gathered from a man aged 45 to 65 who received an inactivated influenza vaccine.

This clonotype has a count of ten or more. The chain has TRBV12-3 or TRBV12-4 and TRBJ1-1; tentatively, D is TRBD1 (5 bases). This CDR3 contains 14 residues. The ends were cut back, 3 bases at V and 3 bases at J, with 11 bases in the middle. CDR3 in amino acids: CASSFGGGDTEAFF. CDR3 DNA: TGTGCCAGCAGTTTTGGGGGGGGGGACACTGAAGCTTTCTTT.

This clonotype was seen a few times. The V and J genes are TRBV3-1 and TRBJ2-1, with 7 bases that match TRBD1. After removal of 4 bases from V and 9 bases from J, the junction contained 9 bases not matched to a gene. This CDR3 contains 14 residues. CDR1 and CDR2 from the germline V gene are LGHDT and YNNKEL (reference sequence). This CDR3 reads CASSPPGTGVEQFF. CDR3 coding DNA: TGTGCCAGCAGCCCCCCCGGCACAGGGGTTGAGCAGTTCTTC.

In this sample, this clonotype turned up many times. The CDR3 DNA reads TGCGCCAGCAGCTTGGACAGGGGAAGGAATTCACCCCTCCACTTT. It is translated as CASSLDRGRNSPLHF. The V call is TRBV5-1, the J call TRBJ1-6; 7 bases line up with TRBD1. Losses at the gene ends were 0 bases for V and 7 bases for J; bases not matched to a gene: 4. Germline V gene lookup returns CDR1 SGHRS and CDR2 YFSETQ. The CDR3 spans 15 residues.

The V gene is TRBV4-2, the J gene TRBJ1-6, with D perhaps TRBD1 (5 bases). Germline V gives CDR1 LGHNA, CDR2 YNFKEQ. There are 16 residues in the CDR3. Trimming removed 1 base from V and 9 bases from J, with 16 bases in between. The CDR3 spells CASSQGKGKFFSPLHF. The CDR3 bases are TGTGCCAGCAGCCAAGGGAAGGGGAAATTTTTTTCACCCCTCCACTTT.

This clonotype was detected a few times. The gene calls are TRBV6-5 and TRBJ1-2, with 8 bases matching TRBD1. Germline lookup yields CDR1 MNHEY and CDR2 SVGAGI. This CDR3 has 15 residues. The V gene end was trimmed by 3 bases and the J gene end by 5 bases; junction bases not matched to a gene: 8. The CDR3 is CASSYSTGEGYGYTF. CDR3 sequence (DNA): TGTGCCAGCAGTTATTCGACAGGGGAGGGATATGGCTACACCTTC.

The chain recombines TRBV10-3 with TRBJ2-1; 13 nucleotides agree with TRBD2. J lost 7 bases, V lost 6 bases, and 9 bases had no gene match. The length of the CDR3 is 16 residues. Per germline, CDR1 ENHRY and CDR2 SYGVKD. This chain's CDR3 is CAIRAKGLAGTNEQFF. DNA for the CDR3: TGTGCCATCAGGGCGAAGGGACTAGCGGGGACAAATGAGCAGTTCTTC.

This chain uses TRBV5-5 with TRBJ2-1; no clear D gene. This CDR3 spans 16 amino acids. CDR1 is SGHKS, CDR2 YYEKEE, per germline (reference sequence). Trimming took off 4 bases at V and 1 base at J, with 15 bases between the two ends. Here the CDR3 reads CASSPTSARSYNEQFF. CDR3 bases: TGTGCCAGCAGCCCCACCAGTGCTAGATCCTACAATGAGCAGTTCTTC.

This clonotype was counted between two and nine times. The CDR3, as DNA: TGTGCCAGCAGCTTGATAGGGACGGACACCGGGGAGCTGTTTTTT. This sequence encodes CASSLIGTDTGELFF. V gene TRBV5-6 combines with J gene TRBJ2-2, with D tentatively TRBD1 or TRBD2 (5 bases each). Germline CDR1 and CDR2: SGHDT and YYEEEE. The V and J ends lost 1 base and 3 bases respectively, with 10 bases between them. The CDR3 has 15 amino acids.

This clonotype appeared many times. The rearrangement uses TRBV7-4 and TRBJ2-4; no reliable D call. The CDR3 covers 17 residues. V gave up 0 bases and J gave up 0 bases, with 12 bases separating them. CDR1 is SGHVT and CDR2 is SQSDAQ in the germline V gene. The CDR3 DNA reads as TGTGCCAGCAGCTTAGCGCGGTCCCCTCTAGCCAAAAACATTCAGTACTTC. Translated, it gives CASSLARSPLAKNIQYF.

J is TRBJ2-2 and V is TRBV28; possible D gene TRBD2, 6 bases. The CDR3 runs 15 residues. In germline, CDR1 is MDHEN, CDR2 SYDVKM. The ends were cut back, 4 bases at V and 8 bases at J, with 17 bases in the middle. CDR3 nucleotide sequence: TGTGCCAGCAGTTCACTGGAGAGGGGAGGTGGGGAGCTGTTTTTT. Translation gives CASSSLERGGGELFF.

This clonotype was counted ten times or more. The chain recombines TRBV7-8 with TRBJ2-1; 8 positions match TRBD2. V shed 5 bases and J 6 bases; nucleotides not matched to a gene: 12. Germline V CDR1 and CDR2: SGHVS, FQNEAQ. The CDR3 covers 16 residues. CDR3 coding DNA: TGTGCCAGCAGCCCGGCCCTCCGGGAGGGCCCCAATGAGCAGTTCTTC. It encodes CASSPALREGPNEQFF.

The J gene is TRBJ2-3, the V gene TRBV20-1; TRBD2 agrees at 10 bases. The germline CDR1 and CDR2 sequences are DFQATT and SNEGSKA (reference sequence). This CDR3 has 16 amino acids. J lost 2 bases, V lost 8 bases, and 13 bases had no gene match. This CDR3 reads CSCPSSGRGNTDTQYF. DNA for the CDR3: TGCAGTTGCCCCTCTAGCGGGAGAGGAAACACAGATACGCAGTATTTT.

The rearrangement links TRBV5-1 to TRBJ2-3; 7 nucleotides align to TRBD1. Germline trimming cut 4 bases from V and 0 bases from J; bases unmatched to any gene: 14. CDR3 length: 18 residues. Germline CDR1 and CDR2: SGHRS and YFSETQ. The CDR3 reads CASSLRQGPDLSTDTQYF. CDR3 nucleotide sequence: TGCGCCAGCAGCCTAAGACAGGGACCGGACCTTAGCACAGATACGCAGTATTTT.

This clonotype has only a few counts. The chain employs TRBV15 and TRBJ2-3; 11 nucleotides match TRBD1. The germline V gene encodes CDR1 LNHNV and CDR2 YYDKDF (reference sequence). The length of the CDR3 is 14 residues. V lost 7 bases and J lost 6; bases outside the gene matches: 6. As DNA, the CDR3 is TGTGCCACCAAACCCGGGACAGGGGGTGATACGCAGTATTTT. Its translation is CATKPGTGGDTQYF.

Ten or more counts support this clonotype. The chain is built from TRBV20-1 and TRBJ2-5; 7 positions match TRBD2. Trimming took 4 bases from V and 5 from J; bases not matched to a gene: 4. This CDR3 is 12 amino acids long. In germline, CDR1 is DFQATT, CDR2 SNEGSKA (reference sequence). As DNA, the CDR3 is TGCAGTGCTATCAGCGGGGTGGAGACCCAGTACTTC. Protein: CSAISGVETQYF.

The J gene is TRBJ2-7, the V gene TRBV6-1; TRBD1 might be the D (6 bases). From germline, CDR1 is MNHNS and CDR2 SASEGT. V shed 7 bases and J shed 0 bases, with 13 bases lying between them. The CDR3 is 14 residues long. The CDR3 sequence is CASTGGQYSYEQYF. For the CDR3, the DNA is TGTGCCAGCACCGGAGGACAGTACTCCTACGAGCAGTACTTC.

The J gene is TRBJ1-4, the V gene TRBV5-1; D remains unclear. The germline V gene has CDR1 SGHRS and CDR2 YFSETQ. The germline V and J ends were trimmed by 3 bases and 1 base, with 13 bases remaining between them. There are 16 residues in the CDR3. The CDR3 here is CASSSLPSGTNEKLFF. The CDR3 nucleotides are TGCGCCAGCAGCTCCCTGCCCAGTGGAACTAATGAAAAACTGTTTTTT. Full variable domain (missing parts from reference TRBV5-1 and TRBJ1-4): KAGVTQTPRYLIKTRGQQVTLSCSPISGHRSVSWYQQTPGQGLQFLFEYFSETQRNKGNFPGRFSGRQFSNSRSEMNVSTLELGDSALYLCASSSLPSGTNEKLFFGSGTQLSVL.

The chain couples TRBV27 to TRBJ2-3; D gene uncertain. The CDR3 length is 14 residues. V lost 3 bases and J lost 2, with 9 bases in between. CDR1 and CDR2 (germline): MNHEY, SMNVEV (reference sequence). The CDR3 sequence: CASSFARTTDTQYF. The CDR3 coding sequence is TGTGCCAGCAGTTTCGCTAGGACCACAGATACGCAGTATTTT.

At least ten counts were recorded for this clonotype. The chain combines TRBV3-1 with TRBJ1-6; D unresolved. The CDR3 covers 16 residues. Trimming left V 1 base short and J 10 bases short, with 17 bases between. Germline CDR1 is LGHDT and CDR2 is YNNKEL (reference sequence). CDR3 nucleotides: TGTGCCAGCAGCCAAGGTGGAGGTACCGCCGGGTCACCCCTCCACTTT. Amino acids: CASSQGGGTAGSPLHF.

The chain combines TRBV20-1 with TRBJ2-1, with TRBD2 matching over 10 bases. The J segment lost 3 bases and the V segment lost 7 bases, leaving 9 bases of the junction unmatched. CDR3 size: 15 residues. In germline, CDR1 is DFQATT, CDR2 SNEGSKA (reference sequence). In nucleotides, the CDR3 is TGCAGTGAGGCGAAGGCTAGCGGGGGCTACAATGAGCAGTTCTTC. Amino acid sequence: CSEAKASGGYNEQFF.

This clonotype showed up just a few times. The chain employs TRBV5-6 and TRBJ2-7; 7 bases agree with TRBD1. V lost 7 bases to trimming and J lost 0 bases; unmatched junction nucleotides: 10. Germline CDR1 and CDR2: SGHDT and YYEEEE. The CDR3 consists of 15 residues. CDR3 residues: CASGSRDSLSYEQYF. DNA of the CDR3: TGTGCCAGCGGGAGCAGGGACAGTCTCTCCTACGAGCAGTACTTC.

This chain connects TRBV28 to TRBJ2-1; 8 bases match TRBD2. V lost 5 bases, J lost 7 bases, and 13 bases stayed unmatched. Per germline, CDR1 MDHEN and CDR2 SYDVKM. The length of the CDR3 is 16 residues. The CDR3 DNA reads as TGTGCCAGCAGTACGCCAGCGGGAGATCTCGGGAATGAGCAGTTCTTC. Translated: CASSTPAGDLGNEQFF.

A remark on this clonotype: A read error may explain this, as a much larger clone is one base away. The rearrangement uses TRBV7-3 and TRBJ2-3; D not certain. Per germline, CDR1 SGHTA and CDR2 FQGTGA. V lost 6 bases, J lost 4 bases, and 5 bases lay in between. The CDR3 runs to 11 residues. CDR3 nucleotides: TGTGCCAGCAGTACCGCAGATACGCAGTATTTT. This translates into CASSTADTQYF.

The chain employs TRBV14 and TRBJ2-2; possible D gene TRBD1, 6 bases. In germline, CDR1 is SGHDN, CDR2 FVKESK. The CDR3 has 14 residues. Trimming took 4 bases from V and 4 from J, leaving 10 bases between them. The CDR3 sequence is CASSLDRTTGELFF. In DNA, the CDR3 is TGTGCCAGCAGCCTGGACAGAACCACCGGGGAGCTGTTTTTT.

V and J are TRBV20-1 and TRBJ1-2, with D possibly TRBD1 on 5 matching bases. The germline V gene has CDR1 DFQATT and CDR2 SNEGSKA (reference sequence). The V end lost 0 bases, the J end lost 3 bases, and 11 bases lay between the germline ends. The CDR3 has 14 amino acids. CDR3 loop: CSARELQDYYGYTF. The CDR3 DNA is TGCAGTGCTAGAGAACTACAGGACTACTATGGCTACACCTTC.

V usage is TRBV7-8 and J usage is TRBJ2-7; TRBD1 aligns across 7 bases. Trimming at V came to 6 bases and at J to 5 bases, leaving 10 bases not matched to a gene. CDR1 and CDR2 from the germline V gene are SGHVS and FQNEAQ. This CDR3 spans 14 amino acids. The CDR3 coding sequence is TGTGCCAGCAGTCCCGATAGGGGGCAGGACGAGCAGTACTTC. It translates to CASSPDRGQDEQYF.

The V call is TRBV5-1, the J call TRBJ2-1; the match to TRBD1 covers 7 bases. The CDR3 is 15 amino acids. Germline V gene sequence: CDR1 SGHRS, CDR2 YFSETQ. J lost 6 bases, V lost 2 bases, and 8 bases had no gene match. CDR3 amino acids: CASSFQGVDFNEQFF. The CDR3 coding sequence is TGCGCCAGCAGCTTCCAGGGGGTGGACTTCAATGAGCAGTTCTTC.